These 10 T cell receptor beta chains share one sample of origin, sequenced in a study of cytomegalovirus exposure and HLA in healthy donors. 60 Vbeta and 13 Jbeta primers were used in PCR. Produced via immunoSEQ multiplex PCR; TCRdb's table is partial and in-frame only. Of 270,000 or so clones in the sample, around nine tenths were seen once. The sample was PBMCs. These receptors originate from a girl aged 2 to 10 in good health and CMV-seronegative.

This chain uses TRBV6-5 with TRBJ2-2; TRBD2 agrees at 10 bases. The CDR3 loop spans 16 amino acids. J lost 6 bases, V lost 1 base, and 5 bases had no gene match. Germline CDR1 is MNHEY and CDR2 is SVGAGI. CDR3 DNA sequence: TGTGCCAGCAGTTACTGGCTAGCGGGAGTAGCCGGGGAGCTGTTTTTT. Protein product: CASSYWLAGVAGELFF.

This chain joins TRBV19 and TRBJ1-4; possibly TRBD1 for D (5 bases). The CDR3 is made up of 16 amino acids. V was cut by 8 bases and J by 0 bases, with 16 bases left in between. In germline, CDR1 is LNHDA, CDR2 SQIVND (reference sequence). In DNA, the CDR3 is TGTGCCAGTTCTAACAGGCCGGGGGCAACTAATGAAAAACTGTTTTTT. Translating it yields CASSNRPGATNEKLFF.

The chain links TRBV10-3 to TRBJ2-7, with 7 bases aligning to TRBD1. V trimming: 6 bases; J trimming: 2 bases; junction bases outside the gene matches: 10. CDR1 and CDR2 (germline): ENHRY, SYGVKD. CDR3 length: 15 residues. CDR3 loop: CAIRMTGPAPYEQYF. Here the CDR3 DNA reads TGTGCCATCAGGATGACAGGGCCTGCTCCCTACGAGCAGTACTTC.

The chain has TRBV5-4 and TRBJ2-7; 7 bases align to TRBD2. After removal of 0 bases from V and 6 bases from J, the junction contained 9 bases not matched to a gene. Germline CDR1 and CDR2: SGHNT and YYREEE (reference sequence). This CDR3 comprises 15 residues. CDR3 in DNA: TGTGCCAGCAGCTTGGGCGGCGGGAGTCGTCGCGAGCAGTACTTC. Translated, it gives CASSLGGGSRREQYF.

This chain joins TRBV20-1 and TRBJ2-1, with D maybe TRBD1 (5 bases). Germline V CDR1 and CDR2: DFQATT, SNEGSKA (reference sequence). Deletions cut 3 bases from V and 10 bases from J, with 7 bases between. The CDR3 runs 10 residues. CDR3 sequence reads: CSASTGEQFF. The CDR3, as DNA: TGCAGTGCTAGTACAGGCGAGCAGTTCTTC.

This clone was picked up one time. The rearrangement uses TRBV27 and TRBJ2-1, with 11 bases matching TRBD1. The CDR3 extends over 14 amino acids. Germline V gene sequence: CDR1 MNHEY, CDR2 SMNVEV (reference sequence). J gave up 8 bases and V 2 bases, and 2 bases lay outside the gene matches. CDR3 protein: CASSLRTGGDEQFF. In DNA, the CDR3 is TGTGCCAGCAGTTTAAGGACAGGGGGCGATGAGCAGTTCTTC.

The chain recombines TRBV11-2 with TRBJ2-6; D is perhaps TRBD1 (6 bases). CDR3 length equals 15 residues. The V gene's germline CDR1 is SGHAT and CDR2 FQNNGV. V shed 4 bases and J shed 0 bases, with 7 bases lying between them. Here the CDR3 reads CASSWGLSGANVLTF. In DNA, the CDR3 is TGTGCCAGCAGCTGGGGGCTCTCTGGGGCCAACGTCCTGACTTTC.

DNA of the CDR3: TGTGCCAGCAGCCAAGATCCCAGGGAAGACGAGCAGTACTTC. This gives the protein CASSQDPREDEQYF. J is TRBJ2-7 and V is TRBV4-2; possibly TRBD1 for D (5 bases). Germline V CDR1 and CDR2: LGHNA, YNFKEQ. The CDR3 length is 14 residues. Trimming took 0 bases from V and 5 from J, leaving 11 bases between them.

The chain carries TRBV13 and TRBJ2-3; TRBD2 aligns across 14 bases. Germline values: CDR1 PRHDT, CDR2 FYEKMQ (reference sequence). The junction had 8 bases not matched to a gene; V was cut back by 5 bases and J by 1 base. The CDR3 contains 18 residues. CDR3 coding DNA: TGTGCCAGCAGCGCCTCCCCGGGACTAGCGGGGGGCACAGATACGCAGTATTTT. This codes for CASSASPGLAGGTDTQYF.

In DNA form, the CDR3 reads TGTGCCAGCAGCTTAGGGGCTAGCGGGAGCTACGAGCAGTACTTC. This gives the protein CASSLGASGSYEQYF. This rearrangement joins TRBV7-9 to TRBJ2-7, with 10 bases fitting TRBD2. This CDR3 region has 15 residues. V trimming: 1 base; J trimming: 3 bases; junction bases outside the gene matches: 3. The germline CDR1 and CDR2 sequences are SEHNR and FQNEAQ (reference sequence).